The 14 T cell receptor beta chains below all came from one sample that was sequenced in a study of blood T cell repertoires in COVID-19. Here immunoSEQ multiplex PCR was the method, and the copy in TCRdb shows in-frame clones only, minus some. The table records about 220,000 clones, roughly 84% of them present only once. Sequenced: peripheral blood. The receptors come from a man aged 50-60 years with active or convalescent COVID-19.

The chain joins TRBV13 to TRBJ1-4, with TRBD1 as a possible D gene (5 bases). Germline V gene data show CDR1 as PRHDT and CDR2 as FYEKMQ (reference sequence). The CDR3 totals 15 residues. V lost 4 bases and J 8 bases, leaving 17 bases between the germline ends. The CDR3 is CASSSSWGDGEKLFF. Written as DNA, the CDR3 is TGTGCCAGCAGCTCTTCTTGGGGGGACGGCGAAAAACTGTTTTTT.

J is TRBJ1-3 and V is TRBV7-2; D uncertain. Germline-derived CDR1 and CDR2 are SGHTA and FQGNSA. Deletions cut 6 bases from V and 4 bases from J, with 13 bases between. The CDR3 runs to 14 residues. The CDR3 loop is CASSLTFPGNTIYF. The CDR3 region has the DNA TGTGCCAGCAGTCTTACTTTCCCCGGAAACACCATATATTTT.

The CDR3 DNA is TGTGCCAGCAGCCAAGCTCTCCTCGGGAATTCACCCCTCCACTTT. Translated, it gives CASSQALLGNSPLHF. V gene TRBV3-1 (or the pseudogene TRBV3-2) combines with J gene TRBJ1-6; no clear D gene. V was trimmed by 1 base and J by 7 bases, leaving 11 bases between them. Germline CDR1 is LGHDT and CDR2 is YNNKEL (reference sequence). There are 15 residues in the CDR3.

This chain uses TRBV7-9 with TRBJ1-1; D call uncertain. This CDR3 spans 14 amino acids. The germline V gene encodes CDR1 SEHNR and CDR2 FQNEAQ (reference sequence). Deletions cut 4 bases from V and 0 bases from J, with 9 bases between. Written as DNA, the CDR3 is TGTGCCAGCAGCTCACAGAGTCTGAACACTGAAGCTTTCTTT. It translates to CASSSQSLNTEAFF.

The chain has TRBV6-2 or TRBV6-3 and TRBJ2-6; no clear D. Trimming removed 6 bases at V and 2 bases at J, with 14 bases between. From germline, CDR1 is MNHEY and CDR2 SVGEGT. The CDR3 runs 16 residues. The CDR3 region has the DNA TGTGCCAGCAGCCCCTCTGACTTCGCTGGGGCCAACGTCCTGACTTTC. Its translation: CASSPSDFAGANVLTF.

The gene calls are TRBV6-5 and TRBJ1-3; no firm D call. Between the trimmed V and J ends, which lost 2 bases and 3 bases, there was a span of 14 bases. The germline V gene has CDR1 MNHEY and CDR2 SVGAGI. This CDR3 comprises 16 residues. The chain's CDR3 is CASSYRVEGSGNTIYF. CDR3 in DNA: TGTGCCAGCAGTTACCGCGTAGAGGGAAGTGGAAACACCATATATTTT.

This chain uses TRBV7-6 with TRBJ2-1, with a tentative D call TRBD1 (5 bases). Trimming cost V 3 bases and J 4 bases, with 16 bases left between them. Per germline, CDR1 SGHVS and CDR2 FNYEAQ. This CDR3 contains 16 residues. The DNA for the CDR3 is TGTGCCAGCAGCTTGGGCAGGGCGCCAACGTACAATGAGCAGTTCTTC. Amino acids: CASSLGRAPTYNEQFF.

This sequence joins TRBV24-1 and TRBJ2-3, with 8 bases aligning to TRBD1. Germline V gene lookup returns CDR1 KGHDR and CDR2 SFDVKD. Trimming at V came to 4 bases and at J to 2 bases, leaving 4 bases not matched to a gene. This CDR3 contains 15 residues. CDR3 nucleotides: TGTGCCACCAGTGACCGGACAGGGATCACAGATACGCAGTATTTT. Translating it yields CATSDRTGITDTQYF.

The chain links TRBV6-2 or TRBV6-3 to TRBJ1-2; the match to TRBD1 covers 8 bases. The germline V gene has CDR1 MNHEY and CDR2 SVGEGT. The CDR3 is 13 amino acids. Germline trimming cut 6 bases from V and 4 bases from J; bases unmatched to any gene: 4. CDR3 coding DNA: TGTGCCAGCAGCACCGGACAGGGCTATGGCTACACCTTC. Its translation is CASSTGQGYGYTF.

The V gene is TRBV6-1, the J gene TRBJ1-3, with D possibly TRBD1 on 5 matching bases. The CDR3 is made up of 15 amino acids. CDR1 and CDR2 (germline): MNHNS, SASEGT. V was trimmed by 3 bases and J by 0 bases, leaving 9 bases between them. The CDR3, as DNA: TGTGCCAGCAGTGACAGACAGAGCTCTGGAAACACCATATATTTT. Translated, it gives CASSDRQSSGNTIYF.

The table lists this clone with a few counts. V is TRBV28 and J is TRBJ2-7, with D possibly matching TRBD1 (6 bases). The length of the CDR3 is 16 residues. Germline CDR1 is MDHEN and CDR2 is SYDVKM. V lost 3 bases and J lost 4, with 19 bases in between. The CDR3 here is CASSLAGQSVLYEQYF. As DNA, the CDR3 is TGTGCCAGCAGTTTGGCTGGACAGAGTGTTCTGTACGAGCAGTACTTC.

This clone came up once. The genes are TRBV6-6 and TRBJ2-5; possibly TRBD2 for D (6 bases). Per the germline V gene, CDR1 is MNHNY and CDR2 is SVGAGI (reference sequence). The V and J ends lost 2 bases and 1 base respectively, with 11 bases between them. The length of the CDR3 is 15 residues. DNA of the CDR3: TGTGCCAGCAGTTACAGACGGGACTCCCAAGAGACCCAGTACTTC. It yields the protein CASSYRRDSQETQYF.

This clone has a handful of counts. The chain carries TRBV11-2 and TRBJ2-1; 7 nucleotides match TRBD2. CDR1 and CDR2 (germline): SGHAT, FQNNGV. The CDR3 runs 16 residues. Losses at the gene ends were 4 bases for V and 3 bases for J; bases not matched to a gene: 9. The CDR3 protein is CASSSQPGGYYNEQFF. The CDR3 region has the DNA TGTGCCAGCAGCTCTCAGCCCGGGGGGTACTACAATGAGCAGTTCTTC.

The V and J genes are TRBV6-4 and TRBJ2-7; a possible D gene is TRBD1 (8 bases). Germline V lookup: CDR1 MRHNA, CDR2 SNTAGT. The CDR3 is made up of 17 amino acids. Trimming pared 0 bases from V and 7 bases from J, leaving 22 bases between. For the CDR3, the DNA is TGTGCCAGCAGTGACTCTGGGGGGGACAGGTTCTTGTTAGAGCAGTACGTC. Amino acid sequence: CASSDSGGDRFLLEQYV.